This entry lists 19 T cell receptor beta chains sequenced from one sample in a study of OX40 agonist ivuxolimab in advanced cancers. The protocol was immunoSEQ multiplex PCR, while the TCRdb copy is restricted to in-frame clones and leaves out a portion. The sample includes around 70,000 clones, about 84% seen only once; the top ten take approximately 7%. This sample comprised CD4+ or CD8+ T cells sorted from blood, obtained in a trial of the OX40 agonist ivuxolimab. The receptors here all came from an adult with an advanced solid tumor such as melanoma, head and neck, liver or kidney cancer.

The J gene is TRBJ2-4, the V gene TRBV18, with TRBD1 matching over 9 bases. The CDR3 has 16 residues. V was clipped by 0 bases and J by 6 bases; unmatched bases: 6. Germline loops: CDR1 KGHSH, CDR2 LQKENI. This CDR3 reads CASSPPGQGNRNIQYF. The CDR3 nucleotides read TGTGCCAGCTCACCACCGGGACAGGGTAACAGAAACATTCAGTACTTC.

This chain joins TRBV5-4 and TRBJ1-1, with D unresolved. This CDR3 comprises 14 residues. Per germline, CDR1 SGHNT and CDR2 YYREEE (reference sequence). Trimming took 4 bases from V and 1 from J, leaving 11 bases between them. The CDR3 sequence is CASSLPPPNTEAFF. DNA for the CDR3: TGTGCCAGCAGCCTCCCCCCACCGAACACTGAAGCTTTCTTT.

This clone turned up a few times. The V and J genes are TRBV6-5 and TRBJ1-6, with 11 bases aligning to TRBD1. V lost 4 bases to trimming and J lost 11 bases; unmatched junction nucleotides: 7. The CDR3 is 15 amino acids. CDR1 and CDR2 (germline): MNHEY, SVGAGI. The CDR3 here is CASSSTGTGGTPLHF. CDR3 in DNA: TGTGCCAGCAGTTCCACCGGGACAGGGGGAACACCCCTCCACTTT.

The chain links TRBV30 to TRBJ1-5, with a weak D call TRBD1 (5 bases). Germline assignment: CDR1 GTSNPN and CDR2 SVGIG (reference sequence). The CDR3 totals 14 residues. Trimming pared 1 base from V and 4 bases from J, leaving 11 bases between. The CDR3: CAWSAGRGNQPQHF. The DNA for the CDR3 is TGTGCCTGGAGTGCAGGGCGGGGAAATCAGCCCCAGCATTTT. Drawing the rest from reference TRBV30 and TRBJ1-5, the complete variable domain is SQTIHQWPATLVQPVGSPLSLECTVEGTSNPNLYWYRQAAGRGLQLLFYSVGIGQISSEVPQNLSASRPQDRQFILSSKKLLLSDSGFYLCAWSAGRGNQPQHFGDGTRLSIL.

This chain connects TRBV30 to TRBJ2-1, with 10 nucleotides matching TRBD1. There are 11 residues in the CDR3. Germline V lookup: CDR1 GTSNPN, CDR2 SVGIG (reference sequence). The ends lost 5 bases at V and 16 bases at J; junction bases unmatched: 8. Here the CDR3 DNA reads TGTGCCTGGCTTGGGACAGGGGCCCCCTTCTTC. Translated: CAWLGTGAPFF.

Note on this clone: One junction end does not reproduce the germline sequence, and a read error may be involved. This specimen includes other DNA sequences encoding the same CDR3. This chain uses TRBV10-2 with TRBJ2-4; 7 bases align to TRBD2. Germline CDR1 reads WSHSY; CDR2 reads SAAADI. The CDR3 is made up of 15 amino acids. The DNA for the CDR3 is TGCGCTAGCAGACTTGAGCGGGGAGCCAAAAACATTCAGTACTTC. It codes for CASRLERGAKNIQYF.

The J gene is TRBJ1-2, the V gene TRBV7-8; 9 nucleotides align to TRBD1. Per the germline V gene, CDR1 is SGHVS and CDR2 is FQNEAQ. The V segment lost 2 bases and the J segment 3 bases; nucleotides outside the gene matches: 13. The CDR3 sequence is 18 residues long. The CDR3 region has the DNA TGTGCCAGCAGCTTAAGGGACCATCCGGGACAGGGATACTATGGCTACACCTTC. Translation: CASSLRDHPGQGYYGYTF. Together with reference TRBV7-8 and TRBJ1-2, the CDR3 gives the full variable domain: GAGVSQSPRYKVAKRGQDVALRCDPISGHVSLFWYQQALGQGPEFLTYFQNEAQLDKSGLPSDRFFAERPEGSVSTLKIQRTQQEDSAVYLCASSLRDHPGQGYYGYTFGSGTRLTVV.

This clone was detected only a few times. The V and J genes are TRBV7-9 and TRBJ2-1; no clear D. CDR3 length: 13 amino acids. Germline V gene sequence: CDR1 SEHNR, CDR2 FQNEAQ (reference sequence). The V gene lost 5 bases and the J gene lost 3 bases, with 8 bases spanning the gap. Written as DNA, the CDR3 is TGTGCCAGCAGCCCGATGGGCTACAATGAGCAGTTCTTC. Translation gives CASSPMGYNEQFF. The full variable domain, with the rest looked up from reference TRBV7-9 and TRBJ2-1, is DTGVSQNPRHKITKRGQNVTFRCDPISEHNRLYWYRQTLGQGPEFLTYFQNEAQLEKSRLLSDRFSAERPKGSFSTLEIQRTEQGDSAMYLCASSPMGYNEQFFGPGTRLTVL.

The V call is TRBV5-1, the J call TRBJ1-2, with D perhaps matching TRBD1 (6 bases). The CDR3 has 14 amino acids. CDR1 and CDR2 (germline): SGHRS, YFSETQ. V lost 4 bases and J 4 bases, leaving 14 bases between the germline ends. The CDR3 sequence: CASSADRTVYGYTF. In DNA, the CDR3 is TGCGCCAGCAGCGCCGACAGGACCGTCTATGGCTACACCTTC.

The chain carries TRBV7-2 and TRBJ2-3; D unresolved. Trimming left V 5 bases short and J 2 bases short, with 8 bases between. The CDR3 length is 13 residues. Per germline, CDR1 SGHTA and CDR2 FQGNSA. DNA of the CDR3: TGTGCCAGCAGCCCTCGGTTCACAGATACGCAGTATTTT. Protein product: CASSPRFTDTQYF.

The chain is built from TRBV10-3 and TRBJ1-2, with TRBD1 matching over 9 bases. CDR1 is ENHRY and CDR2 is SYGVKD in the germline V gene. The V and J ends lost 2 bases and 4 bases, in that order; junction bases with no gene match: 11. This CDR3 is 17 amino acids long. Written as DNA, the CDR3 is TGTGCCATCAGTGAGGGACTAACAGGGGGCCTAGGCTATGGCTACACCTTC. Residues: CAISEGLTGGLGYGYTF.

J is TRBJ1-4 and V is TRBV2, with D unresolved. The CDR3 covers 11 residues. Trimming took 6 bases from V and 8 from J, leaving 7 bases between them. Germline V CDR1 and CDR2: SNHLY, FYNNEI. The CDR3 spells CASSAREKLFF. CDR3 in DNA: TGTGCCAGCAGCGCCAGAGAAAAACTGTTTTTT.

The rearrangement joins TRBV4-2 to TRBJ2-6, with D possibly matching TRBD1 (7 bases). Germline CDR1 reads LGHNA; CDR2 reads YNFKEQ. The CDR3 has 18 residues. The germline V and J ends were trimmed by 0 bases and 4 bases, with 16 bases remaining between them. Here the CDR3 reads CASSQDLQGTEGANVLTF. CDR3 coding DNA: TGTGCCAGCAGCCAAGATCTACAGGGGACTGAAGGGGCCAACGTCCTGACTTTC.

The chain joins TRBV7-2 to TRBJ2-3; no clear D gene. The ends were cut back, 5 bases at V and 0 bases at J, with 12 bases in the middle. Looked up from germline, CDR1 is SGHTA and CDR2 is FQGNSA. The CDR3 has 15 amino acids. The CDR3 spells CASSPRFTSTDTQYF. CDR3 sequence (DNA): TGTGCCAGCAGCCCTCGGTTTACTAGCACAGATACGCAGTATTTT.

This clone was recorded only once. The chain employs TRBV6-5 and TRBJ1-1; unclear D gene. CDR3 length: 13 amino acids. V was shortened by 7 bases and J by 0 bases, with 9 bases between the two germline ends. Germline V gene data show CDR1 as MNHEY and CDR2 as SVGAGI. The CDR3 loop is CASKIKMNTEAFF. CDR3 nucleotide sequence: TGTGCCAGCAAGATCAAAATGAACACTGAAGCTTTCTTT.

This rearrangement joins TRBV18 to TRBJ1-6; D is uncertain. V lost 0 bases and J 0 bases, leaving 12 bases between the germline ends. From germline, CDR1 is KGHSH and CDR2 LQKENI. The CDR3 sequence is 18 residues long. The CDR3 nucleotides read TGTGCCAGCTCACCACCTTGGGGTGACCCCTCCTATAATTCACCCCTCCACTTT. Translating gives CASSPPWGDPSYNSPLHF.

The genes are TRBV6-6 and TRBJ2-1; D perhaps matches TRBD2 (6 bases). CDR1 and CDR2 from the germline V gene are MNHNY and SVGAGI (reference sequence). V was cut by 5 bases and J by 4 bases, with 12 bases left in between. The CDR3 consists of 14 residues. The CDR3 reads CASSPRGIYNEQFF. CDR3 DNA sequence: TGTGCCAGCAGTCCCCGGGGGATTTACAATGAGCAGTTCTTC.

This sequence joins TRBV2 and TRBJ2-2; D gene unclear. The germline V and J ends were trimmed by 3 bases and 6 bases, with 14 bases remaining between them. This CDR3 is 15 amino acids long. Germline values: CDR1 SNHLY, CDR2 FYNNEI. DNA for the CDR3: TGTGCCAGCAGTGATGACCATGGCGGTCCCGGGGAGCTGTTTTTT. It specifies CASSDDHGGPGELFF.

This rearrangement joins TRBV30 to TRBJ1-1, with D possibly being TRBD1 (5 bases). CDR1 is GTSNPN, CDR2 SVGIG, per germline (reference sequence). V lost 3 bases and J 1 base, leaving 9 bases between the germline ends. The CDR3 length is 13 residues. The CDR3 nucleotides read TGTGCCTGGAGCCTCGACAGGAACACTGAAGCTTTCTTT. Protein sequence: CAWSLDRNTEAFF.